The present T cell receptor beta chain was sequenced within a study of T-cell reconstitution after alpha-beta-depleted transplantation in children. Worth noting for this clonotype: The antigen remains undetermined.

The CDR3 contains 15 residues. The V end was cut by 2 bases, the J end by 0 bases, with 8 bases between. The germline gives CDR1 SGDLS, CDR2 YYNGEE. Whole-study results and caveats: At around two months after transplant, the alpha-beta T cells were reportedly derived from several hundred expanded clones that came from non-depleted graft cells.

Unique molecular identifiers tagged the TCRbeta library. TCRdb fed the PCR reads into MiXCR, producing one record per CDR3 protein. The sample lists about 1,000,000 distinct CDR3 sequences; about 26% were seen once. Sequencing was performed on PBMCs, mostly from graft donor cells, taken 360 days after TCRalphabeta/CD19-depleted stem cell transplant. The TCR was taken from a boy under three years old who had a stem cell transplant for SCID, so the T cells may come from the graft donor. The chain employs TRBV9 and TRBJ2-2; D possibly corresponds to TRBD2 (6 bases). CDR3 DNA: TGTGCCAGCAGCGTGGGGACTTCGAACACCGGGGAGCTGTTTTTT. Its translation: CASSVGTSNTGELFF. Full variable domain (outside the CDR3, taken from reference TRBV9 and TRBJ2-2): DSGVTQTPKHLITATGQRVTLRCSPRSGDLSVYWYQQSLDQGLQFLIQYYNGEERAKGNILERFSAQQFPDLHSELNLSSLELGDSALYFCASSVGTSNTGELFFGEGSRLTVL.